The clone carrying this TCR beta chain was seen repeatedly, ten times or more. The antigen is unknown. The data stem from a study of prognosis after radiotherapy for stage I lung cancer. Study conclusions and caveats: For the expanded TCR clones, whether they were tumor-specific was not determined.

Template was genomic DNA; TCR beta CDR3 amplified in two multiplex PCR rounds. Round one of PCR was performed, and it used primers specific to each TRBV and TRBJ gene. MiXCR was run by TCRdb on the multiplex PCR reads, yielding one entry per CDR3 protein. The top ten clones hold 33% of a sample with more than 25,000 distinct CDR3 sequences, about 33% of them seen once. Trimming removed 2 bases from V and 0 bases from J, with 8 bases in between. The CDR3 has 13 amino acids. Germline lookup yields CDR1 GTSNPN and CDR2 SVGIG (reference sequence). The chain employs TRBV30 and TRBJ2-7; TRBD1 is a possible D gene (5 bases). This sequence originates from a donor over 45 with non-small cell lung cancer. The material was PBMCs, obtained before or after stereotactic body radiation therapy (not recorded which). Here the CDR3 DNA reads TGTGCCTGGAGTATAGACAGCTCCTACGAGCAGTACTTC. Translating it yields CAWSIDSSYEQYF.